This T cell receptor (beta chain) was recovered during a study of beta chain features in type 1 diabetes. Overall study findings and caveats: TCRB CDR3s from Type 1 diabetes patients were moderately but significantly shorter in all four CD4+ subsets. The VDJ junctions of type 1 diabetes patients carried fewer insertions and more deletions.

There are a few counts of this clone. Its antigen is not known. Expressed TCRB transcripts got sequenced, as all isolated RNA was reverse transcribed. The repertoire was sequenced with immunoSEQ multiplex PCR; TCRdb's copy has only in-frame clones and lacks some. The table includes 250,000 to 300,000 clones, less than 30% detected once. This CDR3 spans 15 amino acids. The germline CDR1 and CDR2 sequences are MNHEY and SVGAGI. J lost 5 bases, V lost 6 bases, and 9 bases had no gene match. The TCR comes from a woman aged 25 to 39 with type 1 diabetes. The chain employs TRBV6-5 and TRBJ2-5, with 10 bases identical to TRBD1. Sequenced input: naive CD4+ T cells from blood. The CDR3 DNA follows: TGTGCCAGCAGGACAGGGGGCTTAAACATCGAGACCCAGTACTTC. Its protein product is CASRTGGLNIETQYF.